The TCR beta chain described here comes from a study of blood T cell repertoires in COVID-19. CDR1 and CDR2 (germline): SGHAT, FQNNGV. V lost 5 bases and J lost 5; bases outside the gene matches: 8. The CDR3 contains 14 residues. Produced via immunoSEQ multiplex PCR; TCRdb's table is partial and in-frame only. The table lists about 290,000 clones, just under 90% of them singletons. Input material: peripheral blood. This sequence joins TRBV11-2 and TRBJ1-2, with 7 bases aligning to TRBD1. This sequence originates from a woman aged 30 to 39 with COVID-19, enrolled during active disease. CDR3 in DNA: TGTGCCAGCAGCCGGGACAGTGGGTGGTATGGCTACACCTTC. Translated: CASSRDSGWYGYTF.